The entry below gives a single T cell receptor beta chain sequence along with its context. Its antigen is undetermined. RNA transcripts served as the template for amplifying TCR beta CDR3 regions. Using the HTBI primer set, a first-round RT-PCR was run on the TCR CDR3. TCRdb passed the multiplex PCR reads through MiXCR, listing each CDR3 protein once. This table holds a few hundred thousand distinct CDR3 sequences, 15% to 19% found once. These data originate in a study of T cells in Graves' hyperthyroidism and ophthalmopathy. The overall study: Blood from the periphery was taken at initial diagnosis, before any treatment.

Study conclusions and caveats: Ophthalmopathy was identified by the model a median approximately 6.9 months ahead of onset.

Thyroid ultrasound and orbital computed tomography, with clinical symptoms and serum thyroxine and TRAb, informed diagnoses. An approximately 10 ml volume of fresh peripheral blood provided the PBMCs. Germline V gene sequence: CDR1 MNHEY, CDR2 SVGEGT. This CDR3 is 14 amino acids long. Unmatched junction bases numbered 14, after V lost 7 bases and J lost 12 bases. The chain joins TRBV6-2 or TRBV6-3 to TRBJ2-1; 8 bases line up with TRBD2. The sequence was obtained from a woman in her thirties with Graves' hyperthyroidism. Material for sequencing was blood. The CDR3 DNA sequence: TGTGCCAGCACCCCCCCGGGACTAGGTTCCGGGCAGTTCTTC. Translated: CASTPPGLGSGQFF.